This T cell receptor (beta chain) came from a study of blood T cell repertoires in COVID-19. At the level of the study: Samples representing acute and convalescent COVID-19 were sourced from the United States, Italy and Spain. PBMCs, B-cell-depleted T cells, or T cells were the source of the cDNA or gDNA that made up the material.

In the original workflow: Reference gene primers were amplified, and this amplification served to estimate nucleated cell counts. Assay used: immunoSEQ multiplex PCR; TCRdb lists only in-frame clones, some missing. V and J calls plus clone size are reproduced from that table; the DNA served to infer D and trimming. Counted here are about 240,000 clones, around 80% occurring once; the ten biggest clones make up less than 3.5%. The sequencing sample was made of peripheral blood. The TCR was taken from a woman under 30 with acute or convalescent COVID-19.

CDR3 in DNA: TGTGCCAGCAGCATCCGCCCTATAAAACAGGGGGGAACTAATGAAAAACTGTTTTTT. It codes for CASSIRPIKQGGTNEKLFF. The V and J genes are TRBV6-2 or TRBV6-3 and TRBJ1-4; TRBD1 agrees at 8 bases. Unmatched junction bases numbered 16, after V lost 6 bases and J lost 1 base. CDR3 length: 19 amino acids. Per germline, CDR1 MNHEY and CDR2 SVGEGT.